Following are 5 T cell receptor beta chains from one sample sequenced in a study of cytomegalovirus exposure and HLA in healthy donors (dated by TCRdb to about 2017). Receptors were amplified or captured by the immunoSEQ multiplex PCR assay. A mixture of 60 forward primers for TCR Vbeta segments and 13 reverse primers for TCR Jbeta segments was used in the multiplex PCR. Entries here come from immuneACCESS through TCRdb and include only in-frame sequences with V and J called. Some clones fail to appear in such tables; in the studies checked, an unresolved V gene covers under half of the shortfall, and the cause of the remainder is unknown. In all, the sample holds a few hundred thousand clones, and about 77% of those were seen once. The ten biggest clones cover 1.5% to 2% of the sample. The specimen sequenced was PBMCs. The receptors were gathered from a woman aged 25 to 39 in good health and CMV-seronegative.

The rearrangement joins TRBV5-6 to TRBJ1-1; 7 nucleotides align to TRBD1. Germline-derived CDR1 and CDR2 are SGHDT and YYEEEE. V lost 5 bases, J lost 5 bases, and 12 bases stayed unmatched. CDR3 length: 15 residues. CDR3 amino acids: CASSHDREVGTEAFF. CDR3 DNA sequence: TGTGCCAGCAGTCACGACAGGGAGGTAGGAACTGAAGCTTTCTTT.

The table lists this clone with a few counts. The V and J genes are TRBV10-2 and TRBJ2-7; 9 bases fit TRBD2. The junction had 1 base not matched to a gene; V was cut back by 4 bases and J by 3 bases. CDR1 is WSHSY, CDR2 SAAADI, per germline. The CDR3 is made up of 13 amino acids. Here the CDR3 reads CASSGTSDYEQYF. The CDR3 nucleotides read TGCGCCAGCAGTGGGACTAGCGACTACGAGCAGTACTTC.

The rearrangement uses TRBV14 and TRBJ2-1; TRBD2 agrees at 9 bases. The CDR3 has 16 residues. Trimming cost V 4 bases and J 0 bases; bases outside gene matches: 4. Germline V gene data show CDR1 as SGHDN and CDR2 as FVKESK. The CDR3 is CASSPGLANSYNEQFF. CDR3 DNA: TGTGCCAGCAGCCCCGGACTAGCGAACTCCTACAATGAGCAGTTCTTC.

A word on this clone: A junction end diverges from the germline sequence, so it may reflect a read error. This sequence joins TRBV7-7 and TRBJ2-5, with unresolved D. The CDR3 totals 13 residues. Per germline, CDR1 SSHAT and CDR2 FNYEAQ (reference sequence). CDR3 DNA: TGTGCTAGCAGCTTAGGGCTTAAAGAGACCCAGTACTTC. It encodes CASSLGLKETQYF.

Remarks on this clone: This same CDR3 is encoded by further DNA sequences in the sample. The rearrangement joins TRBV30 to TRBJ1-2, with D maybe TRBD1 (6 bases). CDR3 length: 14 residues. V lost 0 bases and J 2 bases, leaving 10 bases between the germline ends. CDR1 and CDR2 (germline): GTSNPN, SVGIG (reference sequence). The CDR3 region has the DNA TGTGCCTGGAGTGTCTTGGGGGCCAACTATGGCTACACCTTC. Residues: CAWSVLGANYGYTF.